A selection of T cell receptor beta chains follows, all from one sample in a study of shared clonotypes between healthy human individuals. Assay: immunoSEQ multiplex PCR; the TCRdb copy retains only in-frame clones and omits some. The table lists about 1 million clones, about 75% of them singletons. The sample comprised memory CD4+ T cells sorted from blood. The receptors here all came from a man aged 18 to 30 in good health. Both conserved end residues are part of each CDR3. D genes are given only for firm matches. Rows may omit the clone size; those that give it use once, few, many or a size class.

d_call: NA; v_call: TRBV30; clone_size: NA; j_call: TRBJ2-7; cdr3_aa: CAWSVALGSYEQYF; cdr3_nt: TGTGCCTGGAGTGTCGCCCTAGGCTCCTACGAGCAGTACTTC
d_call: NA; v_call: TRBV5-6; clone_size: NA; j_call: TRBJ1-2; cdr3_aa: CASSLGGGASSYGYTF; cdr3_nt: TGTGCCAGCAGCTTGGGTGGTGGAGCCTCTTCCTATGGCTACACCTTC
d_call: NA; v_call: TRBV18; clone_size: NA; j_call: TRBJ1-1; cdr3_aa: CASSPDVRGGAFF; cdr3_nt: TGTGCCAGCTCACCGGACGTCAGGGGTGGGGCTTTCTTT
d_call: NA; v_call: TRBV21-1; clone_size: NA; j_call: TRBJ2-7; cdr3_aa: CASSKFSDGALAAHSYEQYF; cdr3_nt: TGTGCCAGCAGCAAATTTTCGGATGGGGCTCTAGCGGCGCACTCCTACGAGCAGTACTTC
d_call: NA; v_call: TRBV10-1; clone_size: NA; j_call: TRBJ2-3; cdr3_aa: CASSRAVPGTQYF; cdr3_nt: TGCGCCAGTTCGAGGGCGGTCCCCGGTACGCAGTATTTT
d_call: NA; v_call: TRBV7-9; clone_size: NA; j_call: TRBJ1-2; cdr3_aa: CASSTKGGYTF; cdr3_nt: TGTGCCAGCAGCACCAAGGGGGGCTACACCTTC
d_call: TRBD2; v_call: TRBV5-4; clone_size: NA; j_call: TRBJ2-7; cdr3_aa: CASSLGTSGSYEQYF; cdr3_nt: TGTGCCAGCAGCTTGGGGACTAGCGGATCCTACGAGCAGTACTTC
d_call: NA; v_call: TRBV7-2; clone_size: NA; j_call: TRBJ2-7; cdr3_aa: CASTPGSLPYEQYF; cdr3_nt: TGTGCCAGCACCCCGGGCTCACTCCCCTACGAGCAGTACTTC
d_call: TRBD2; v_call: TRBV5-4; clone_size: NA; j_call: TRBJ2-7; cdr3_aa: CASSFSGGAGEQYF; cdr3_nt: TGTGCCAGCAGCTTTAGCGGGGGGGCGGGCGAGCAGTACTTC
d_call: TRBD2; v_call: TRBV7-6; clone_size: NA; j_call: TRBJ2-2; cdr3_aa: CASSLQSGGYTGELFF; cdr3_nt: TGTGCCAGCAGCTTACAAAGCGGGGGCTACACCGGGGAGCTGTTTTTT
d_call: TRBD1; v_call: TRBV4-1; clone_size: NA; j_call: TRBJ2-7; cdr3_aa: CASSQDSGGVYEQYF; cdr3_nt: TGCGCCAGCAGCCAAGATTCAGGGGGTGTCTACGAGCAGTACTTC
d_call: NA; v_call: TRBV30; clone_size: NA; j_call: TRBJ1-6; cdr3_aa: CAWSALSGGRLNSPLHF; cdr3_nt: TGTGCCTGGAGTGCCCTCTCGGGGGGCCGGCTTAATTCACCCCTCCACTTT
d_call: NA; v_call: TRBV25-1; clone_size: NA; j_call: TRBJ1-3; cdr3_aa: CASSETGTRNTIYF; cdr3_nt: TGTGCCAGCAGTGAAACAGGGACCAGAAACACCATATATTTT
d_call: NA; v_call: TRBV5-6; clone_size: NA; j_call: TRBJ1-2; cdr3_aa: CASSSVARDIAYGYTF; cdr3_nt: TGTGCCAGCAGCTCCGTCGCTAGGGACATCGCCTATGGCTACACCTTC
d_call: TRBD1; v_call: TRBV6-1; clone_size: NA; j_call: TRBJ2-7; cdr3_aa: CASSAFAPGTGSYEQYF; cdr3_nt: TGTGCCAGCAGTGCTTTCGCCCCCGGGACAGGGAGCTACGAGCAGTACTTC
d_call: TRBD1; v_call: TRBV5-4; clone_size: NA; j_call: TRBJ2-7; cdr3_aa: CASSVAAGGWREQYF; cdr3_nt: TGTGCCAGCAGCGTTGCGGCAGGGGGCTGGAGGGAGCAGTACTTC
d_call: TRBD1; v_call: TRBV10-3; clone_size: few; j_call: TRBJ2-7; cdr3_aa: CAISDPEQGASVGSYEQYF; cdr3_nt: TGTGCCATCAGTGACCCGGAGCAGGGGGCGAGCGTAGGCTCCTACGAGCAGTACTTC
d_call: TRBD1; v_call: TRBV6-4; clone_size: NA; j_call: TRBJ2-1; cdr3_aa: CASSQDRAYNEQFF; cdr3_nt: TGTGCCAGCAGCCAGGACAGGGCCTACAATGAGCAGTTCTTC
d_call: TRBD1; v_call: TRBV5-4; clone_size: NA; j_call: TRBJ2-7; cdr3_aa: CASSVQGQGDEQYF; cdr3_nt: TGTGCCAGCAGCGTGCAGGGACAGGGGGACGAGCAGTACTTC
d_call: TRBD1; v_call: TRBV18; clone_size: NA; j_call: TRBJ2-7; cdr3_aa: CASSPGQGAYEQYF; cdr3_nt: TGTGCCAGCTCACCGGGCCAGGGGGCCTACGAGCAGTACTTC
d_call: NA; v_call: TRBV6-5; clone_size: NA; j_call: TRBJ1-1; cdr3_aa: CASMETTEAFF; cdr3_nt: TGTGCCAGCATGGAGACCACTGAAGCTTTCTTT
d_call: NA; v_call: TRBV27; clone_size: NA; j_call: TRBJ2-4; cdr3_aa: CASRKQGAKNIQYF; cdr3_nt: TGTGCCAGCAGAAAGCAAGGGGCCAAAAACATTCAGTACTTC
d_call: TRBD2; v_call: TRBV29-1; clone_size: NA; j_call: TRBJ2-7; cdr3_aa: CSVISGTSGRYEQYF; cdr3_nt: TGCAGCGTTATCTCAGGGACTAGCGGGCGCTACGAGCAGTACTTC
d_call: NA; v_call: TRBV5-4; clone_size: NA; j_call: TRBJ2-2; cdr3_aa: CASSLDQSGELFF; cdr3_nt: TGTGCCAGCAGCTTGGATCAATCCGGGGAGCTGTTTTTT
d_call: NA; v_call: TRBV28; clone_size: NA; j_call: TRBJ1-2; cdr3_aa: CASSPPSGRHFYGYTF; cdr3_nt: TGTGCCAGCAGTCCCCCCTCGGGACGGCACTTCTATGGCTACACCTTC
d_call: NA; v_call: TRBV7-2; clone_size: NA; j_call: TRBJ2-7; cdr3_aa: CASSRTSSPDEQYF; cdr3_nt: TGTGCCAGCAGCCGGACGTCGAGCCCGGACGAGCAGTACTTC